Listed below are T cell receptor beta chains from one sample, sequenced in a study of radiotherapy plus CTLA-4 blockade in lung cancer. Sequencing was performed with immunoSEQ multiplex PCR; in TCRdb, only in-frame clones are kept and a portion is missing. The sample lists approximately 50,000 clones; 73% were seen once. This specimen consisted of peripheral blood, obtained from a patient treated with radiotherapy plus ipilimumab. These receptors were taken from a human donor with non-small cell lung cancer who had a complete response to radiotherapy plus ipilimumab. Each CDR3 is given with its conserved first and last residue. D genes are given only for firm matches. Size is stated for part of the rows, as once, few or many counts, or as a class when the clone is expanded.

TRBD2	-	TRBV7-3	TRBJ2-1	TGTGCCAGCAGTATCCTCGCGGGGGGCGCCGTCAATGAGCAGTTCTTC	CASSILAGGAVNEQFF
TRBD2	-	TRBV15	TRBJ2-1	TGTGCCACCAGCATAGGGGCGGGGGTTCGTAGGAATGAGCAGTTCTTC	CATSIGAGVRRNEQFF
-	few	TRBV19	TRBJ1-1	TGTGCCAGTAAACTATATCAGGGGAGCACTGAAGCTTTCTTT	CASKLYQGSTEAFF
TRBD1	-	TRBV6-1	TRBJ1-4	TGTGCCAGCAGGGAGACAGGGGCCGGAAGAAAACTGTTTTTT	CASRETGAGRKLFF
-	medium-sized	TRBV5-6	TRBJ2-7	TGTGCCAGCAGCTTGGTTACAGGGATGAAGGGCGAGCAGTACTTC	CASSLVTGMKGEQYF
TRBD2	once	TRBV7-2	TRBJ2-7	TGTGCCAGCAGCCTGGGGGGGACTAGCGGCTACGAGCAGTACTTC	CASSLGGTSGYEQYF
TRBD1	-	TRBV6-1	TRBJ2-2	TGTGCCAGCAGAAGACAGGGGACGAACACCGGGGAGCTGTTTTTT	CASRRQGTNTGELFF
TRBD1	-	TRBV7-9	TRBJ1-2	TGTGCCAGCAGCTTTGGGACAGGGGTTGGGAACTATGGCTACACCTTC	CASSFGTGVGNYGYTF
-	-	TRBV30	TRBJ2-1	TGTGCCTGGAGTGTAAAGCATAAGCAGTTCTTC	CAWSVKHKQFF
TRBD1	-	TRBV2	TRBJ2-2	TGTGCCAGCAGTGGACAGGGTCGGAACACCGGGGAGCTGTTTTTT	CASSGQGRNTGELFF
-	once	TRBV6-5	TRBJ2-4	TGTGCCAGCAGTATACAGGGAAAAAACATTCAGTACTTC	CASSIQGKNIQYF
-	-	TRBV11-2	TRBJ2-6	TGTGCCGAGGGTCGTGGGGCCAACGTCCTGACTTTC	CAEGRGANVLTF
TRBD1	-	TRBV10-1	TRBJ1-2	TGCGCCAGCAGTTATAGGGACAGGGGGCGAGGTGGCTACACCTTC	CASSYRDRGRGGYTF
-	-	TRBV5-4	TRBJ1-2	TGTGCCAGCAGCTTGGCGGCAGGGTTGTTTCCCGGCTACACCTTC	CASSLAAGLFPGYTF
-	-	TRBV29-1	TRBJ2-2	TGCAGCGGAGAAGCCCGCACCGGGGAGCTGTTTTTT	CSGEARTGELFF
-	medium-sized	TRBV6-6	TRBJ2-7	TGTGCCAGCAGTTACGATAGGAGCTACGAGCAGTACTTC	CASSYDRSYEQYF
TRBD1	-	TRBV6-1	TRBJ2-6	TGTGCCAGCGGTGGGGACAGGGGGACCTCTGGGGCCAACGTCCTGACTTTC	CASGGDRGTSGANVLTF
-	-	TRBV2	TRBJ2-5	TGTGCCAGCAGGTTGGAGAGGGCTAACAAAGAGACCCAGTACTTC	CASRLERANKETQYF
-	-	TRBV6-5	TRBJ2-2	TGTGCCAGCAGTTACCAAGCGAGGAACACCGGGGAGCTGTTTTTT	CASSYQARNTGELFF
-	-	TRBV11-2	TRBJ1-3	TGTGCCAGCAGCCTCCGACAGATTGGAAACACCATATATTTT	CASSLRQIGNTIYF
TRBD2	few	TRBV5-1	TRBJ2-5	TGCGCCAGCAGCTTGGAGTTTAGGGCGGGAGGGCAAGAGACCCAGTACTTC	CASSLEFRAGGQETQYF
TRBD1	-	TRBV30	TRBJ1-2	TGTGCCTGGAGACCGGGACAGGGGGTCGGCTACACCTTC	CAWRPGQGVGYTF
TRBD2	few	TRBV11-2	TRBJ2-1	TGTGCCAGCAGCTTAGACAGGACTAGATTCAATGAGCAGTTCTTC	CASSLDRTRFNEQFF
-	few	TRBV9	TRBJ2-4	TGTGCCAGCCCCTCGTGCCCCTACCCTTCCACCAACAGGGTTCGCATTCAGTACTTC	CASPSCPYPSTNRVRIQYF
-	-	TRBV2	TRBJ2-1	TGTGCCAGCAGGCTCCAGGGACGGGGGAAGGGTGAGCAGTTCTTC	CASRLQGRGKGEQFF
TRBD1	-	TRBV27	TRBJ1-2	TGTGCCAGCAGCCTTCGACCGGGACAGGGTGTCCGTGGCTACACCTTC	CASSLRPGQGVRGYTF
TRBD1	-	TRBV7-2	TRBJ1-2	TGTGCCAGCAGCTCGGATCCGGGACAGGGAAACTATGGCTACACCTTC	CASSSDPGQGNYGYTF
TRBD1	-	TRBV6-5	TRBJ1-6	TGTGCCAGCAGTCCTACCCGGACAGGGGGACCACCCCTCCACTTT	CASSPTRTGGPPLHF
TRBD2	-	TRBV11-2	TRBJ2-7	TGTGCCAGCAGCTTCCCCAGGACTAGCGGAAATAACGAGCAGTACTTC	CASSFPRTSGNNEQYF
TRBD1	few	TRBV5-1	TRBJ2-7	TGCGCCAGCAGCTTGGGCCGGACAGGGGGCGGCCCTTACGAGCAGTACTTC	CASSLGRTGGGPYEQYF
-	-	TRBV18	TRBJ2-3	TGTGCCAGCTCACCGATGCTCCAGACGCAGTATTTT	CASSPMLQTQYF